The 19 T cell receptor beta chains listed next were all sequenced from one sample in a study of T cell responses to AZD1222 COVID-19 vaccine. Sequencing was performed with immunoSEQ multiplex PCR; in TCRdb, only in-frame clones are kept and a portion is missing. The table has some 120,000 clones, about 93% seen once. Sequenced here: peripheral blood, sampled on day 0 of AZD1222 vaccination. All receptors derive from an adult in good health.

The V call is TRBV18, the J call TRBJ2-1, with D hard to call. Germline loops: CDR1 KGHSH, CDR2 LQKENI. With 0 bases removed from V and 0 bases from J, the gap between germline ends came to 12 bases. The CDR3 totals 17 residues. CDR3: CASSPPGQQSSYNEQFF. The CDR3 coding sequence is TGTGCCAGCTCACCACCCGGGCAGCAGAGCTCCTACAATGAGCAGTTCTTC.

The V call is TRBV30, the J call TRBJ1-4; D call uncertain. Germline-derived CDR1 and CDR2 are GTSNPN and SVGIG (reference sequence). The CDR3 is 14 residues long. The germline V and J ends were trimmed by 4 bases and 8 bases, with 17 bases remaining between them. The CDR3 region has the DNA TGTGCCTGGACTACGGGAAAGCCTTACGAAAAACTGTTTTTT. This encodes CAWTTGKPYEKLFF.

The rearrangement links TRBV21-1 to TRBJ1-2. TRBV21-1 is labeled a pseudogene. The CDR3 has 16 residues. In DNA form, the CDR3 reads TGTGCCAGCAGCTCACGTCCTCTATTTTTGGGGGATGGCTACACCTTC. Translated: CASSSRPLFLGDGYTF.

This chain connects TRBV6-2 or TRBV6-3 to TRBJ2-2, with 12 bases that match TRBD2. The CDR3 runs to 19 residues. J was trimmed by 4 bases and V by 1 base; bases with no gene match: 10. Germline V gene lookup returns CDR1 MNHEY and CDR2 SVGEGT. In DNA, the CDR3 is TGTGCCAGCAGTTACTATGGACTAGCGGGGCCGCATGCCACCGGGGAGCTGTTTTTT. Translation: CASSYYGLAGPHATGELFF.

The V gene is TRBV10-3, the J gene TRBJ2-7; D not certain. The CDR3 extends over 14 amino acids. From germline, CDR1 is ENHRY and CDR2 SYGVKD. The germline V and J ends were trimmed by 3 bases and 3 bases, with 12 bases remaining between them. This chain's CDR3 is CAISDDLGNYEQYF. DNA for the CDR3: TGTGCCATCAGTGACGACTTGGGAAACTACGAGCAGTACTTC.

J is TRBJ1-5 and V is TRBV15; D gene unclear. The CDR3 consists of 14 residues. Germline values: CDR1 LNHNV, CDR2 YYDKDF (reference sequence). V lost 6 bases and J 2 bases, leaving 11 bases between the germline ends. CDR3 DNA sequence: TGTGCCACCAGAGGGTGGTCCCGCAATCAGCCCCAGCATTTT. It translates to CATRGWSRNQPQHF.

The V and J genes are TRBV12-3 or TRBV12-4 and TRBJ1-2; a weak D match, TRBD1 (5 bases). The CDR3 extends over 11 amino acids. V lost 3 bases to trimming and J lost 13 bases, with 12 bases between them. In nucleotides, the CDR3 is TGTGCCAGCAGTTTGGGGCCCCCTAGCACCTTC. Amino acids: CASSLGPPSTF.

The rearrangement uses TRBV5-4 and TRBJ2-1, with D possibly TRBD2 on 6 matching bases. Germline assignment: CDR1 SGHNT and CDR2 YYREEE (reference sequence). The CDR3 covers 15 residues. V was cut by 4 bases and J by 0 bases, with 11 bases left in between. The CDR3: CASSPGLFSYNEQFF. The DNA for the CDR3 is TGTGCCAGCAGCCCTGGACTATTCTCCTACAATGAGCAGTTCTTC. The full variable domain, rest sourced from reference TRBV5-4 and TRBJ2-1, is ETGVTQSPTHLIKTRGQQVTLRCSSQSGHNTVSWYQQALGQGPQFIFQYYREEENGRGNFPPRFSGLQFPNYSSELNVNALELDDSALYLCASSPGLFSYNEQFFGPGTRLTVL.

The rearrangement links TRBV18 to TRBJ1-2, with D possibly matching TRBD1 (5 bases). Germline V lookup: CDR1 KGHSH, CDR2 LQKENI. This CDR3 comprises 14 residues. Between the trimmed V and J ends, which lost 1 base and 5 bases, there was a span of 11 bases. The chain's CDR3 is CASSPRTRNYGYTF. The CDR3 DNA reads TGTGCCAGCTCACCACGGACACGAAATTATGGCTACACCTTC.

The gene calls are TRBV4-1 and TRBJ1-5; a weak D match, TRBD1 (6 bases). The germline V gene has CDR1 MGHRA and CDR2 YSYEKL. Between the trimmed V and J ends, which lost 4 bases and 2 bases, there was a span of 9 bases. This CDR3 has 14 amino acids. DNA of the CDR3: TGCGCCAGCAGCCCCGAGGGGGGCAATCAGCCCCAGCATTTT. Protein: CASSPEGGNQPQHF.

The V call is TRBV7-8, the J call TRBJ2-3; D not resolved. The CDR3 is made up of 15 amino acids. The germline gives CDR1 SGHVS, CDR2 FQNEAQ. V was cut by 7 bases and J by 4 bases, with 18 bases left in between. The chain's CDR3 is CASIPGGIGPDTQYF. In DNA, the CDR3 is TGTGCCAGCATCCCAGGTGGGATCGGTCCAGATACGCAGTATTTT.

The V call is TRBV25-1, the J call TRBJ2-5; D is uncertain. Per germline, CDR1 MGHDK and CDR2 SYGVNS. CDR3 length: 16 residues. Trimming shortened V by 3 bases and J by 1 base, and 15 bases separated the two germline ends. CDR3 nucleotide sequence: TGTGCCAGCAGTGATCGGGTATGGGCCTCCCAAGAGACCCAGTACTTC. This translates into CASSDRVWASQETQYF.

The genes are TRBV6-5 and TRBJ2-2, with TRBD2 matching over 10 bases. This CDR3 has 15 residues. The germline gives CDR1 MNHEY, CDR2 SVGAGI. Trimming at V came to 6 bases and at J to 4 bases, leaving 5 bases not matched to a gene. The CDR3 is CASSSGRVVTGELFF. CDR3 in DNA: TGTGCCAGCAGCAGCGGGAGGGTTGTCACCGGGGAGCTGTTTTTT.

The table lists this clone with a count of one. The CDR3 DNA is TGTGCCAGCAAGGCTGCGGGGAACTATGGCTACACCTTC. Translation gives CASKAAGNYGYTF. The chain uses TRBV27 and TRBJ1-2; no definite D call. V was pared by 7 bases and J by 2 bases, with 11 bases between. The CDR3 has 13 amino acids. Germline assignment: CDR1 MNHEY and CDR2 SMNVEV (reference sequence).

The V gene is TRBV5-1, the J gene TRBJ2-7; possible D gene TRBD2, 6 bases. CDR1 and CDR2 (germline): SGHRS, YFSETQ. The V gene lost 0 bases and the J gene lost 6 bases, with 13 bases spanning the gap. The CDR3 is made up of 14 amino acids. CDR3 DNA: TGCGCCAGCAGCTTGGCATCGGACGGGGGCGAGCAGTACTTC. Residues: CASSLASDGGEQYF. Full variable domain (missing parts from reference TRBV5-1 and TRBJ2-7): KAGVTQTPRYLIKTRGQQVTLSCSPISGHRSVSWYQQTPGQGLQFLFEYFSETQRNKGNFPGRFSGRQFSNSRSEMNVSTLELGDSALYLCASSLASDGGEQYFGPGTRLTVT.

This clone was detected only a few times. The chain joins TRBV19 to TRBJ2-6; the D gene is possibly TRBD2 (5 bases). Germline V gene sequence: CDR1 LNHDA, CDR2 SQIVND (reference sequence). The CDR3 extends over 15 amino acids. The germline V and J ends were trimmed by 5 bases and 0 bases, with 8 bases remaining between them. In DNA, the CDR3 is TGTGCCAGTAGTGGGAGAATCTCTGGGGCCAACGTCCTGACTTTC. It codes for CASSGRISGANVLTF.

A note on this clone: One end of the junction is discordant with germline, which a read error may explain. V usage is TRBV28 and J usage is TRBJ2-4, with a tentative D call TRBD2 (6 bases). The CDR3 covers 11 residues. Germline values: CDR1 MDHEN, CDR2 SYDVKM. In DNA, the CDR3 is TGTGCCAGCAGTTTCCGTGGGGGGAGCCACTTC. Translation gives CASSFRGGSHF.

The chain couples TRBV5-1 to TRBJ2-3, with no clear D. The germline V gene encodes CDR1 SGHRS and CDR2 YFSETQ. This CDR3 has 16 residues. V was clipped by 1 base and J by 0 bases, with 12 bases between them. CDR3 nucleotide sequence: TGCGCCAGCAGCTTGTTTCTGGGGTCTAGCACAGATACGCAGTATTTT. It encodes CASSLFLGSSTDTQYF.

The J gene is TRBJ1-5, the V gene TRBV19; D might be TRBD1 (5 bases). Germline V gene sequence: CDR1 LNHDA, CDR2 SQIVND (reference sequence). The germline V and J ends were trimmed by 8 bases and 4 bases, with 12 bases remaining between them. The CDR3 is 13 amino acids. The CDR3 is CASWGWGNQPQHF. DNA of the CDR3: TGTGCCAGTTGGGGGTGGGGGAATCAGCCCCAGCATTTT.